A single T cell receptor beta chain is shown here with its context. Construction of the TCRbeta library involved unique molecular identifiers. TCRdb independently ran MiXCR on the PCR reads; one entry per CDR3 protein. The sample yields around 960,000 distinct CDR3 sequences, around 30% seen once. The data are from a study of T-cell reconstitution after alpha-beta-depleted transplantation in children. The CDR3 extends over 14 amino acids. With 4 bases removed from V and 6 bases from J, the gap between germline ends came to 17 bases. Germline CDR1 is SGHRS and CDR2 is YFSETQ. The chain joins TRBV5-1 to TRBJ2-7; TRBD1 is a possible D gene (6 bases). The origin of this receptor is a boy under two years old who had a stem cell transplant for SCID, so the T cells may come from the graft donor. The sample was PBMCs, mostly from graft donor cells, taken 360 days after TCRalphabeta/CD19-depleted stem cell transplant. The CDR3 DNA sequence: TGCGCCAGCAGCCTCCCAGAGCAGGGGCGCGAGCAGTACTTC. This codes for CASSLPEQGREQYF. Variable domain in full (rest from reference TRBV5-1 and TRBJ2-7): KAGVTQTPRYLIKTRGQQVTLSCSPISGHRSVSWYQQTPGQGLQFLFEYFSETQRNKGNFPGRFSGRQFSNSRSEMNVSTLELGDSALYLCASSLPEQGREQYFGPGTRLTVT.